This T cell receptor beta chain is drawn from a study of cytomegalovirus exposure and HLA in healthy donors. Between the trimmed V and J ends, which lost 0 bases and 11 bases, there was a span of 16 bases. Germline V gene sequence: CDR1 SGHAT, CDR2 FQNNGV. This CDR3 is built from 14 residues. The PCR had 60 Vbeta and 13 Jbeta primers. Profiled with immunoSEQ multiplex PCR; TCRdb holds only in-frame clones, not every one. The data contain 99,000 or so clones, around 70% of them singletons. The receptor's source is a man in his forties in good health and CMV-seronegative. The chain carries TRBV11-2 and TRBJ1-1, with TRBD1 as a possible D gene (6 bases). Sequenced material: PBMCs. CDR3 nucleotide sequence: TGTGCCAGCAGCTTAGAATTGCAGGGGCGTCGTGCTTTCTTT. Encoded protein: CASSLELQGRRAFF.